Listed here are 23 T cell receptor beta chains from one sample, sequenced in a study of Tregs in tolerant kidney transplant recipients. Data came from immunoSEQ multiplex PCR; TCRdb stores just in-frame clones and leaves some out. The sample has over 60,000 clones; around 84% are singletons. Source material: CD4+ T cells from blood. The source is a human donor in good health.

The rearrangement uses TRBV19 and TRBJ1-5; TRBD1 is a possible D gene (5 bases). Per germline, CDR1 LNHDA and CDR2 SQIVND (reference sequence). CDR3 length: 14 residues. Trimming left V 3 bases short and J 9 bases short, with 15 bases between. CDR3 sequence (DNA): TGTGCCAGTAGTATTGACAGTGGAGTAGCGCCCCAGCATTTT. Its protein product is CASSIDSGVAPQHF.

The rearrangement uses TRBV29-1 and TRBJ1-2; the D gene is possibly TRBD1 (6 bases). The CDR3 runs 13 residues. V lost 5 bases and J lost 0, with 10 bases in between. CDR1 is SQVTM and CDR2 is ANQGSEA in the germline V gene. The DNA of the CDR3 is TGCAGCGTTACGGACAGTTCTAACTATGGCTACACCTTC. Amino acids: CSVTDSSNYGYTF.

This clone was seen only once. The chain links TRBV27 to TRBJ1-1; D is undetermined. Deletions cut 2 bases from V and 8 bases from J, with 9 bases between. CDR1 is MNHEY, CDR2 SMNVEV, per germline (reference sequence). This CDR3 has 12 residues. The CDR3 sequence: CASSLIGREAFF. CDR3 in DNA: TGTGCCAGCAGTTTAATTGGCAGGGAAGCTTTCTTT.

The J gene is TRBJ2-1, the V gene TRBV13; 7 nucleotides align to TRBD1. Germline-derived CDR1 and CDR2 are PRHDT and FYEKMQ (reference sequence). The length of the CDR3 is 15 residues. Unmatched junction bases numbered 7, after V lost 5 bases and J lost 3 bases. The CDR3 DNA sequence: TGTGCCAGCAGCCTCAGACAGGGCAACTACAATGAGCAGTTCTTC. Translating gives CASSLRQGNYNEQFF.

V usage is TRBV7-3 and J usage is TRBJ1-6; D is unresolved. Between the trimmed V and J ends, which lost 2 bases and 0 bases, there was a span of 8 bases. Germline V gene data show CDR1 as SGHTA and CDR2 as FQGTGA. This CDR3 has 16 residues. The CDR3 DNA sequence: TGTGCCAGCAGCTTACGGCCGAGCTCCTATAATTCACCCCTCCACTTT. Translation: CASSLRPSSYNSPLHF.

The rearrangement uses TRBV5-1 and TRBJ2-2, with 8 bases lining up with TRBD1. CDR3 size: 14 residues. In germline, CDR1 is SGHRS, CDR2 YFSETQ. Germline trimming cut 0 bases from V and 6 bases from J; bases unmatched to any gene: 1. CDR3 loop: CASSLAGGAGELFF. The CDR3 DNA sequence: TGCGCCAGCAGCTTGGCAGGGGGCGCCGGGGAGCTGTTTTTT.

The rearrangement links TRBV5-1 to TRBJ2-7; 8 nucleotides align to TRBD1. Trimming cost V 2 bases and J 7 bases; bases outside gene matches: 8. Germline CDR1 reads SGHRS; CDR2 reads YFSETQ. This CDR3 region has 14 residues. Here the CDR3 DNA reads TGCGCCAGCAGCTTAAACGCAGGGGGCCGGGAGCAGTACTTC. Its translation: CASSLNAGGREQYF.

V usage is TRBV6-5 and J usage is TRBJ2-7; 7 nucleotides line up with TRBD1. The CDR3 covers 14 residues. CDR1 is MNHEY, CDR2 SVGAGI, per germline. Losses at the gene ends were 6 bases for V and 0 bases for J; bases not matched to a gene: 5. In nucleotides, the CDR3 is TGTGCCAGCAGGATGACAGGGAGCTCCTACGAGCAGTACTTC. This codes for CASRMTGSSYEQYF.

The chain joins TRBV7-2 to TRBJ2-3; D is undetermined. Per germline, CDR1 SGHTA and CDR2 FQGNSA. This CDR3 has 16 amino acids. The V end lost 3 bases, the J end lost 1 base, and 14 bases lay between the germline ends. The CDR3 bases are TGTGCCAGCAGCTTGGCCGCCCCGCAAGGCACAGATACGCAGTATTTT. Translation gives CASSLAAPQGTDTQYF. Filled out from reference TRBV7-2 and TRBJ2-3, the complete variable domain reads GAGVSQSPSNKVTEKGKDVELRCDPISGHTALYWYRQSLGQGLEFLIYFQGNSAPDKSGLPSDRFSAERTGGSVSTLTIQRTQQEDSAVYLCASSLAAPQGTDTQYFGPGTRLTVL.

This chain joins TRBV6-5 and TRBJ2-7; no clear D gene. Deletions cut 6 bases from V and 6 bases from J, with 9 bases between. This CDR3 is built from 11 residues. Germline loops: CDR1 MNHEY, CDR2 SVGAGI. The CDR3 region is CASSRWGEQYF. In nucleotides, the CDR3 is TGTGCCAGCAGCCGCTGGGGCGAGCAGTACTTC.

This chain links TRBV5-1 with TRBJ2-2; TRBD2 matches at 11 bases. The CDR3 is 13 residues long. CDR1 is SGHRS, CDR2 YFSETQ, per germline. The trim removed 6 bases at V and 10 bases at J, leaving 5 bases unmatched. The CDR3 here is CASTIAGGAELFF. CDR3 DNA sequence: TGCGCCAGCACCATAGCGGGAGGGGCGGAGCTGTTTTTT.

The chain has TRBV9 and TRBJ1-1; possible D gene TRBD1, 5 bases. CDR1 SGDLS and CDR2 YYNGEE come from the germline V gene. Trimming stripped 4 bases from V and 3 bases from J, with 13 bases between. This CDR3 region has 14 residues. CDR3 amino acids: CASSPGQGYTEAFF. The DNA for the CDR3 is TGTGCCAGCAGCCCAGGTCAGGGCTACACTGAAGCTTTCTTT.

This clone was seen only once. This sequence joins TRBV9 and TRBJ2-1; no firm D call. Germline V gives CDR1 SGDLS, CDR2 YYNGEE. This CDR3 is built from 13 residues. Trimming removed 4 bases at V and 5 bases at J, with 10 bases between. CDR3 nucleotide sequence: TGTGCCAGCAGCCCCCACTCGGACAATGAGCAGTTCTTC. Protein product: CASSPHSDNEQFF.

This chain joins TRBV6-6 and TRBJ1-3, with D unresolved. V gave up 8 bases and J gave up 0 bases, with 8 bases separating them. CDR3 size: 13 residues. Germline loops: CDR1 MNHNY, CDR2 SVGAGI (reference sequence). CDR3 amino acids: CASRHISGNTIYF. The CDR3 DNA reads as TGTGCCAGCCGACATATCTCTGGAAACACCATATATTTT.

The genes are TRBV4-3 and TRBJ2-2; D ambiguous. Germline V gene lookup returns CDR1 LGHNA and CDR2 YSLEER. CDR3 length equals 14 residues. V dropped 1 base and J dropped 6 bases, with 9 bases sitting between them. The DNA of the CDR3 is TGCGCCAGCAGCCAAGTAGTAGGCGCCGGGGAGCTGTTTTTT. Its translation: CASSQVVGAGELFF.

This clone came up once. The chain couples TRBV14 to TRBJ1-2, with D possibly TRBD1 on 5 matching bases. This CDR3 contains 16 residues. Trimming took off 0 bases at V and 4 bases at J, with 15 bases between the two ends. CDR1 and CDR2 from the germline V gene are SGHDN and FVKESK. CDR3 sequence reads: CASSQDKGIKLYGYTF. CDR3 nucleotides: TGTGCCAGCAGCCAAGATAAGGGGATTAAGCTCTATGGCTACACCTTC.

The CDR3 loop is CASSPTRQGNEQFF. For the CDR3, the DNA is TGTGCCAGCAGCCCCACCCGACAGGGAAATGAGCAGTTCTTC. The chain combines TRBV11-3 with TRBJ2-1, with 7 bases aligning to TRBD1. J gave up 7 bases and V 5 bases, and 8 bases lay outside the gene matches. This CDR3 has 14 residues. From germline, CDR1 is SGHNT and CDR2 YENEEA.

This clone was counted once. This sequence joins TRBV5-1 and TRBJ2-1; 10 bases map to TRBD2. The germline gives CDR1 SGHRS, CDR2 YFSETQ. The CDR3 sequence is 16 residues long. J lost 3 bases, V lost 4 bases, and 7 bases had no gene match. The CDR3 spells CASSGQLAGRYNEQFF. The CDR3 nucleotides are TGCGCCAGCAGCGGGCAACTAGCGGGACGCTACAATGAGCAGTTCTTC.

The chain has TRBV2 and TRBJ2-2; a weak D match, TRBD1 (6 bases). V lost 2 bases to trimming and J lost 5 bases, with 12 bases between them. The CDR3 sequence is 15 residues long. Germline lookup yields CDR1 SNHLY and CDR2 FYNNEI. For the CDR3, the DNA is TGTGCCAGCAGTGAAACAGGGTGGGTTACCGGGGAGCTGTTTTTT. Residues: CASSETGWVTGELFF.

V is TRBV4-1 and J is TRBJ2-7, with 8 bases identical to TRBD2. V was pared by 2 bases and J by 4 bases, with 7 bases of the junction left unmatched. The CDR3 sequence is 15 residues long. From germline, CDR1 is MGHRA and CDR2 YSYEKL. The CDR3 loop reads CASSQTAGALYEQYF. CDR3 bases: TGCGCCAGCAGCCAAACAGCGGGGGCCCTATACGAGCAGTACTTC.

The chain carries TRBV30 and TRBJ2-4; a weak D match, TRBD2 (5 bases). Germline V CDR1 and CDR2: GTSNPN, SVGIG (reference sequence). The CDR3 length is 13 residues. V was shortened by 0 bases and J by 9 bases, with 12 bases between the two germline ends. CDR3 amino acids: CAWSVLRTGIQYF. The CDR3 nucleotides read TGTGCCTGGAGTGTACTTAGGACTGGCATTCAGTACTTC.

The genes are TRBV15 and TRBJ1-5; the match to TRBD1 covers 9 bases. The V and J ends lost 0 bases and 10 bases, in that order; junction bases with no gene match: 7. CDR3 size: 15 residues. CDR1 and CDR2 (germline): LNHNV, YYDKDF (reference sequence). The CDR3 protein is CATSRDRDRESPQHF. The CDR3 DNA is TGTGCCACCAGCAGAGATAGGGACAGGGAATCACCCCAGCATTTT.

The chain employs TRBV7-2 and TRBJ1-5, with 8 nucleotides matching TRBD1. With 6 bases clipped from V and 2 bases from J, the junction kept 9 bases outside the gene matches. Germline V gene sequence: CDR1 SGHTA, CDR2 FQGNSA. CDR3 length: 16 residues. CDR3 in amino acids: CASSPQGAGGNQPQHF. For the CDR3, the DNA is TGTGCCAGCAGTCCTCAGGGGGCTGGGGGCAATCAGCCCCAGCATTTT. The full variable domain, with the rest looked up from reference TRBV7-2 and TRBJ1-5, is GAGVSQSPSNKVTEKGKDVELRCDPISGHTALYWYRQSLGQGLEFLIYFQGNSAPDKSGLPSDRFSAERTGGSVSTLTIQRTQQEDSAVYLCASSPQGAGGNQPQHFGDGTRLSIL.